This TCR beta chain comes out of a study of EBV T-cell therapy then PD-1 blockade in nasopharyngeal carcinoma. V was clipped by 1 base and J by 4 bases, with 4 bases between them. CDR1 LNHDA and CDR2 SQIVND come from the germline V gene (reference sequence). The CDR3 covers 12 residues. Treatment defined: AdE1-LMPpoly-expanded autologous EBV-specific T-cell therapy followed by anti-PD-1 nivolumab. The protocol was immunoSEQ multiplex PCR, while the TCRdb copy is restricted to in-frame clones and leaves out a portion. The sample has under 20,000 clones; almost 85% are singletons. On this clone: What it recognizes is unknown.

This TCR was sampled from a man in his forties with nasopharyngeal carcinoma. This chain joins TRBV19 and TRBJ1-1; D not resolved. This specimen was CD8+ T cells from blood, taken at roughly day 35 from a patient whose treatment included autologous EBV-specific T cells and nivolumab. The CDR3 reads CASSIAGTEAFF. CDR3 in DNA: TGTGCCAGTAGTATAGCGGGCACTGAAGCTTTCTTT.